The clone carrying this TCR beta chain was detected a few times. Nobody among the patients had been given any treatment before thyroid surgery. This specimen comes from a study of metastatic and nonmetastatic thyroid tumors. The wider study: Repertoire comparison spanned blood and tumor or nodule tissue of malignant and benign thyroid patients.

Original processing notes: Between-group CDR3 differences, defined by clinicopathological status, yielded a distant-metastasis classifier for papillary thyroid cancer. TCRdb re-called clones from the PCR reads using MiXCR. TCRdb's processing, not the authors', yielded these V and J calls. This table has tens of thousands of clones, roughly 26% appearing once. Sample: tumor tissue. This receptor was obtained from a female donor with papillary thyroid cancer or a benign thyroid nodule (not recorded which). Some clones in this sample may be carry-over from other donors' samples.

In DNA form, the CDR3 reads TGTGCCAGCAGCATCGGACTAGCGGGGACCTACGAGCAGTACTTC. This sequence encodes CASSIGLAGTYEQYF. The chain couples TRBV7-8 to TRBJ2-7; TRBD2 matches at 12 bases. The CDR3 loop spans 15 amino acids. V trimming: 5 bases; J trimming: 2 bases; junction bases outside the gene matches: 4. Germline lookup yields CDR1 SGHVS and CDR2 FQNEAQ. Using reference TRBV7-8 and TRBJ2-7 for the parts outside the CDR3, the full variable domain is GAGVSQSPRYKVAKRGQDVALRCDPISGHVSLFWYQQALGQGPEFLTYFQNEAQLDKSGLPSDRFFAERPEGSVSTLKIQRTQQEDSAVYLCASSIGLAGTYEQYFGPGTRLTVT.